There are many counts of the clone carrying this TCR beta chain. The antigen remains unidentified. These data come from a study of T-cell reconstitution after alpha-beta-depleted transplantation in children. The study's findings and limits: The study reportedly traced alpha-beta T cells about two months after transplant to several hundred expanded graft clones. From surviving recipient T cells and thymic progenitors came the high day-60 TCRbeta diversity observed in some patients. One year after transplant, T-cell counts and diversity came mostly from newly produced T cells.

Unique molecular identifiers were incorporated during preparation of the TCRbeta library. TCRdb used MiXCR to reprocess the PCR reads, holding one entry per CDR3 protein. The table has 200,000 to 300,000 distinct CDR3 sequences, about a quarter seen once. This CDR3 comprises 11 residues. Germline loops: CDR1 SGHKS, CDR2 YYEKEE (reference sequence). Trimming took 3 bases from V and 7 from J, leaving 7 bases between them. The specimen was PBMCs, collected before TCRalphabeta/CD19-depleted stem cell transplant. This clonotype was obtained from a girl aged 2 to 10 with Fanconi anemia, due to receive a stem cell transplant. The V gene is TRBV5-5, the J gene TRBJ2-5; D gene unclear. This CDR3 is CASSSLLTQYF. The CDR3 DNA sequence: TGTGCCAGCAGCTCCCTTTTGACCCAGTACTTC.